The 19 T cell receptor beta chains given below trace back to one sample, sequenced in a study of CD8 T cells in Susac syndrome. RNA was extracted with the RNeasy kit, and a quantity of roughly 0.45 to 1 ug was reverse transcribed using random hexamers. TCRdb re-called the immunoSEQ multiplex PCR reads with MiXCR, one entry per CDR3 protein. The sample lists about 200,000 distinct CDR3 sequences; roughly 94% were seen once. The sequenced sample was CD4+ T cells from PBMCs. The receptors shown here come from a human donor with multiple sclerosis.

The chain is built from TRBV6-5 and TRBJ2-1; tentative D call: TRBD1 (5 bases). Trimming shortened V by 6 bases and J by 6 bases, and 9 bases separated the two germline ends. CDR1 and CDR2 from the germline V gene are MNHEY and SVGAGI. CDR3 length equals 12 residues. CDR3 bases: TGTGCCAGCAGCAGACAGACCAATGAGCAGTTCTTC. It specifies CASSRQTNEQFF.

The J gene is TRBJ1-5, the V gene TRBV3-1; D possibly corresponds to TRBD1 (5 bases). The CDR3 contains 13 residues. The germline V and J ends were trimmed by 5 bases and 7 bases, with 12 bases remaining between them. Germline V gives CDR1 LGHDT, CDR2 YNNKEL (reference sequence). Here the CDR3 reads CASSRGGWQPQHF. DNA for the CDR3: TGTGCCAGCAGCAGGGGTGGATGGCAGCCCCAGCATTTT.

The rearrangement uses TRBV20-1 and TRBJ2-5; D remains ambiguous. V lost 6 bases to trimming and J lost 1 base, with 9 bases between them. Looked up from germline, CDR1 is DFQATT and CDR2 is SNEGSKA (reference sequence). This CDR3 comprises 12 residues. CDR3 region: CSAWKTQETQYF. The CDR3 DNA follows: TGCAGTGCGTGGAAGACCCAAGAGACCCAGTACTTC.

The J gene is TRBJ1-2, the V gene TRBV29-1; D call uncertain. Germline CDR1 SQVTM, CDR2 ANQGSEA. The ends were cut back, 2 bases at V and 0 bases at J, with 4 bases in the middle. The CDR3 is 12 amino acids. This CDR3 reads CSVELANYGYTF. Written as DNA, the CDR3 is TGCAGCGTTGAATTAGCTAACTATGGCTACACCTTC. The full variable domain, with the rest looked up from reference TRBV29-1 and TRBJ1-2, is SAVISQKPSRDICQRGTSLTIQCQVDSQVTMMFWYRQQPGQSLTLIATANQGSEATYESGFVIDKFPISRPNLTFSTLTVSNMSPEDSSIYLCSVELANYGYTFGSGTRLTVV.

This sequence joins TRBV9 and TRBJ1-5; 7 bases align to TRBD1. V shed 4 bases and J 3 bases; nucleotides not matched to a gene: 13. The CDR3 has 17 residues. CDR1 is SGDLS, CDR2 YYNGEE, per germline. For the CDR3, the DNA is TGTGCCAGCAGCCTGGGGACCGGGACAGAGTACAATCAGCCCCAGCATTTT. The encoded protein is CASSLGTGTEYNQPQHF.

The gene calls are TRBV3-1 and TRBJ2-5; TRBD2 aligns across 7 bases. The ends lost 7 bases at V and 4 bases at J; junction bases unmatched: 6. CDR3 length: 13 amino acids. Germline V gene lookup returns CDR1 LGHDT and CDR2 YNNKEL (reference sequence). CDR3 in DNA: TGTGCCAGCACCCGGGGGGTCTCAGAGACCCAGTACTTC. It translates to CASTRGVSETQYF.

The rearrangement uses TRBV11-3 and TRBJ2-5; D gene unclear. Germline loops: CDR1 SGHNT, CDR2 YENEEA. The V and J ends lost 1 base and 9 bases respectively, with 6 bases between them. The CDR3 is 11 amino acids. The CDR3 DNA reads TGTGCCAGCAGCTTAGCGACGGCCCAGTACTTC. Translated: CASSLATAQYF.

The rearrangement links TRBV20-1 to TRBJ1-1, with D uncertain. The germline CDR1 and CDR2 sequences are DFQATT and SNEGSKA (reference sequence). The V and J ends lost 3 bases and 5 bases respectively, with 7 bases between them. The CDR3 extends over 11 amino acids. CDR3 DNA sequence: TGCAGTGCTAGTAGTGGGACTGAAGCTTTCTTT. Protein: CSASSGTEAFF.

The V and J genes are TRBV9 and TRBJ2-3; TRBD2 agrees at 8 bases. Trimming cost V 2 bases and J 0 bases; bases outside gene matches: 5. Per germline, CDR1 SGDLS and CDR2 YYNGEE. The CDR3 consists of 16 residues. CDR3 coding DNA: TGTGCCAGCAGCGTTAGCGGGGACACTAGCACAGATACGCAGTATTTT. As protein: CASSVSGDTSTDTQYF.

The genes are TRBV18 and TRBJ2-5; D gene uncertain. V lost 3 bases to trimming and J lost 4 bases, with 6 bases between them. CDR1 is KGHSH, CDR2 LQKENI, per germline. The CDR3 covers 12 residues. The CDR3 DNA reads TGTGCCAGCTCACCTGGCTTAGAGACCCAGTACTTC. This gives the protein CASSPGLETQYF.

This chain links TRBV7-3 with TRBJ2-5; D may be TRBD1 (5 bases). The CDR3 contains 13 residues. V was shortened by 5 bases and J by 8 bases, with 15 bases between the two germline ends. Per the germline V gene, CDR1 is SGHTA and CDR2 is FQGTGA. CDR3 region: CASSPSYDSTQYF. CDR3 coding DNA: TGTGCCAGCAGCCCCAGCTATGACAGCACCCAGTACTTC.

This chain joins TRBV6-1 and TRBJ2-5; D gene unclear. The V end was cut by 6 bases, the J end by 1 base, with 6 bases between. The germline V gene encodes CDR1 MNHNS and CDR2 SASEGT. The CDR3 extends over 12 amino acids. CDR3 loop: CASRETQETQYF. The CDR3 coding sequence is TGTGCCAGCAGGGAGACCCAAGAGACCCAGTACTTC.

This chain connects TRBV4-1 to TRBJ1-5; D unresolved. Germline values: CDR1 MGHRA, CDR2 YSYEKL. The CDR3 covers 15 residues. The V end was cut by 0 bases, the J end by 7 bases, with 13 bases between. The CDR3: CASSQDPRVSQPQHF. The CDR3 nucleotides are TGCGCCAGCAGCCAAGACCCACGGGTGTCCCAGCCCCAGCATTTT.

V and J are TRBV11-2 and TRBJ2-1, with D tentatively TRBD2 (5 bases). V dropped 3 bases and J dropped 9 bases, with 15 bases sitting between them. The CDR3 covers 14 residues. Germline V gene sequence: CDR1 SGHAT, CDR2 FQNNGV. The CDR3 coding sequence is TGTGCCAGCAGCTTCCTGGACTCCCGGAGTGAGCAGTTCTTC. This encodes CASSFLDSRSEQFF.

The V and J genes are TRBV18 and TRBJ2-1, with 12 bases aligning to TRBD1. From germline, CDR1 is KGHSH and CDR2 LQKENI. The length of the CDR3 is 14 residues. V trimming: 2 bases; J trimming: 9 bases; junction bases outside the gene matches: 2. CDR3: CASSPGTGGFEQFF. The CDR3 DNA reads TGTGCCAGCTCACCAGGGACAGGGGGCTTTGAGCAGTTCTTC.

A single count supports this clonotype. The chain recombines TRBV1 with TRBJ2-3; whether TRBD2, the table's D call, matches the DNA was not checked. TRBV1 is annotated as a pseudogene. The CDR3 spans 17 residues. CDR3 nucleotide sequence: TGCACCAGCAGCCAAGGGGATAGCGGGCCATACACAGATACGCAGTATTTT. Protein: CTSSQGDSGPYTDTQYF.

This clonotype is a singleton in its sample. The chain uses TRBV15 and TRBJ1-6; tentative D call: TRBD1 (5 bases). V gave up 3 bases and J gave up 11 bases, with 11 bases separating them. CDR1 is LNHNV, CDR2 YYDKDF, per germline (reference sequence). The CDR3 runs to 13 residues. The CDR3 region has the DNA TGTGCCACCAGCAGGCCAGGGTACCCACCCCTCCACTTT. As protein: CATSRPGYPPLHF.

This clonotype showed up just once. The chain recombines TRBV15 with TRBJ2-3; 7 bases line up with TRBD2. The CDR3 loop spans 13 amino acids. CDR1 and CDR2 (germline): LNHNV, YYDKDF (reference sequence). The V segment lost 1 base and the J segment 10 bases; nucleotides outside the gene matches: 5. CDR3 protein: CATSRVRGEAQYF. The CDR3 nucleotides are TGTGCCACCAGCAGAGTCCGGGGGGAGGCGCAGTATTTT.

This clonotype was recorded a few times. The CDR3 region has the DNA TGTGCCTGGAGGGTGAACACTGAAGCTTTCTTT. As protein: CAWRVNTEAFF. The rearrangement uses TRBV30 and TRBJ1-1; D gene ambiguous. The CDR3 is 11 residues long. The germline V and J ends were trimmed by 3 bases and 0 bases, with 2 bases remaining between them. CDR1 and CDR2 (germline): GTSNPN, SVGIG (reference sequence).